The T cell receptor beta chain under discussion was sequenced for a study of T cell repertoires in cytomegalovirus infection. Overall study: The authors used CMV epitopes that were HLA-C-restricted (recently identified) and HLA-B-restricted (well studied). In public TCR beta signatures, there were indications of both CMV infection and matching HLA type.

MiXCR was run by TCRdb on the reads, yielding one entry per CDR3 protein. The table shows a few hundred thousand distinct CDR3 sequences, with 42% occurring only once. This CDR3 contains 14 residues. Germline CDR1 reads DFQATT; CDR2 reads SNEGSKA (reference sequence). V lost 0 bases, J lost 1 base, and 9 bases lay in between. A remark on this clonotype: Its antigen is undetermined.

The V and J genes are TRBV20-1 and TRBJ1-1; D is undetermined. The TCR comes from a human donor in good health (CMV status not recorded). Some clones in this sample may be carry-over from other donors' samples. The sequencing used cultured PBMCs, collected from culture after CMV antigen stimulation. The CDR3 region is CSARDPEQNTEAFF. CDR3 coding DNA: TGCAGTGCTAGAGATCCGGAGCAGAACACTGAAGCTTTCTTT.